The 24 T cell receptor beta chains reported below all come from one sample, sequenced in a study of control samples from healthy donors and cancer patients. Produced via immunoSEQ multiplex PCR; TCRdb's table is partial and in-frame only. The sample yields 150,000 to 200,000 clones, 85% to 90% seen once. Sequencing was done on a sample of blood. The receptors shown here come from a man younger than 40 in good health.

This chain links TRBV10-3 with TRBJ1-1, with D tentatively TRBD1 (5 bases). Looked up from germline, CDR1 is ENHRY and CDR2 is SYGVKD. Trimming took off 4 bases at V and 1 base at J, with 7 bases between the two ends. CDR3 size: 13 residues. The CDR3: CAISVQGNTEAFF. CDR3 nucleotide sequence: TGTGCCATCAGTGTTCAGGGGAACACTGAAGCTTTCTTT.

This chain connects TRBV5-1 to TRBJ1-6, with TRBD1 as a possible D gene (5 bases). This CDR3 has 17 residues. Deletions cut 4 bases from V and 9 bases from J, with 23 bases between. Germline V gives CDR1 SGHRS, CDR2 YFSETQ. CDR3 DNA: TGCGCCAGCAGCCTGGGAGGGACTGGCTCAACGGTTTCACCCCTCCACTTT. This gives the protein CASSLGGTGSTVSPLHF.

The sample holds one count of this clone. This sequence joins TRBV11-2 and TRBJ2-5; D gene ambiguous. The CDR3 sequence is 13 residues long. V was pared by 6 bases and J by 5 bases, with 13 bases between. The germline V gene encodes CDR1 SGHAT and CDR2 FQNNGV. CDR3: CASRIVNGETQYF. CDR3 DNA sequence: TGTGCCAGCAGGATCGTTAATGGGGAGACCCAGTACTTC.

The gene calls are TRBV24-1 and TRBJ2-2, with TRBD1 identical over 10 bases. Germline V gene data show CDR1 as KGHDR and CDR2 as SFDVKD. V was pared by 9 bases and J by 9 bases, with 6 bases of the junction left unmatched. This CDR3 spans 13 amino acids. CDR3 DNA sequence: TGTGCCACCTCCGGGACAGGGGAAAGGGAGCTGTTTTTT. Amino acids: CATSGTGERELFF.

This clone was found a few times. The chain joins TRBV11-2 to TRBJ1-1; D unresolved. The V gene's germline CDR1 is SGHAT and CDR2 FQNNGV. The CDR3 runs to 14 residues. V lost 5 bases and J lost 2, with 12 bases in between. CDR3 sequence: CASSAPARNTEAFF. The CDR3 DNA reads as TGTGCCAGCAGCGCCCCAGCGCGAAACACTGAAGCTTTCTTT. Together with reference TRBV11-2 and TRBJ1-1, the CDR3 gives the full variable domain: EAGVAQSPRYKIIEKRQSVAFWCNPISGHATLYWYQQILGQGPKLLIQFQNNGVVDDSQLPKDRFSAERLKGVDSTLKIQPAKLEDSAVYLCASSAPARNTEAFFGQGTRLTVV.

The chain joins TRBV10-3 to TRBJ2-1, with D perhaps matching TRBD2 (5 bases). CDR1 and CDR2 (germline): ENHRY, SYGVKD. There are 12 residues in the CDR3. With 4 bases removed from V and 10 bases from J, the gap between germline ends came to 11 bases. The CDR3 sequence: CAISGGIDEQFF. CDR3 DNA: TGTGCCATCAGTGGAGGGATAGACGAGCAGTTCTTC.

The chain's CDR3 is CASSVRGDQPQHF. The CDR3 DNA follows: TGTGCCAGCAGCGTAAGGGGGGATCAGCCCCAGCATTTT. The chain combines TRBV9 with TRBJ1-5, with a weak D call TRBD1 (6 bases). Trimming stripped 1 base from V and 5 bases from J, with 7 bases between. CDR1 is SGDLS, CDR2 YYNGEE, per germline. The CDR3 totals 13 residues.

This chain connects TRBV29-1 to TRBJ1-1; no clear D gene. V shed 8 bases and J shed 2 bases, with 18 bases lying between them. The CDR3 is 14 amino acids. Germline lookup yields CDR1 SQVTM and CDR2 ANQGSEA. The CDR3 spells CSINLILPNTEAFF. CDR3 in DNA: TGCAGCATCAATCTAATACTACCCAACACTGAAGCTTTCTTT. The whole variable domain, remainder taken from reference TRBV29-1 and TRBJ1-1, is SAVISQKPSRDICQRGTSLTIQCQVDSQVTMMFWYRQQPGQSLTLIATANQGSEATYESGFVIDKFPISRPNLTFSTLTVSNMSPEDSSIYLCSINLILPNTEAFFGQGTRLTVV.

The chain employs TRBV3-1 (or the pseudogene TRBV3-2) and TRBJ1-2, with a weak D call TRBD1 (6 bases). Germline V gene sequence: CDR1 LGHDT, CDR2 YNNKEL (reference sequence). V was trimmed by 4 bases and J by 4 bases, leaving 13 bases between them. The CDR3 contains 14 residues. The CDR3 DNA follows: TGTGCCAGCAGCCCGTGGGGGGGCGGCTATGGCTACACCTTC. Its translation: CASSPWGGGYGYTF.

The chain joins TRBV5-1 to TRBJ2-3, with D hard to call. V shed 2 bases and J shed 2 bases, with 12 bases lying between them. The germline V gene encodes CDR1 SGHRS and CDR2 YFSETQ. The CDR3 has 15 amino acids. The CDR3 region has the DNA TGCGCCAGCAGCTTAACTCCTTGGGTCACAGATACGCAGTATTTT. Translated, it gives CASSLTPWVTDTQYF.

The rearrangement uses TRBV19 and TRBJ1-5; no clear D. Trimming pared 6 bases from V and 3 bases from J, leaving 9 bases between. CDR1 is LNHDA and CDR2 is SQIVND in the germline V gene (reference sequence). CDR3 size: 13 residues. CDR3 sequence (DNA): TGTGCCAGTAGAAGAGGTCCCAATCAGCCCCAGCATTTT. It encodes CASRRGPNQPQHF. Using reference TRBV19 and TRBJ1-5 for the parts outside the CDR3, the full variable domain is DGGITQSPKYLFRKEGQNVTLSCEQNLNHDAMYWYRQDPGQGLRLIYYSQIVNDFQKGDIAEGYSVSREKKESFPLTVTSAQKNPTAFYLCASRRGPNQPQHFGDGTRLSIL.

Here the CDR3 DNA reads TGTGCCACACGGTGGGACCCCAGTAATCAGCCCCAGCATTTT. As protein: CATRWDPSNQPQHF. The chain uses TRBV6-6 and TRBJ1-5; D possibly corresponds to TRBD1 (5 bases). This CDR3 is built from 14 residues. Germline V lookup: CDR1 MNHNY, CDR2 SVGAGI (reference sequence). The germline V and J ends were trimmed by 10 bases and 4 bases, with 17 bases remaining between them.

CDR3 sequence reads: CASSLAGTRGVLTF. The DNA of the CDR3 is TGTGCCAGCAGCTTAGCCGGGACCCGAGGGGTCCTGACTTTC. The gene calls are TRBV11-1 and TRBJ2-6; the D gene could be TRBD1 or TRBD2 (5 bases each). Trimming shortened V by 0 bases and J by 13 bases, and 13 bases separated the two germline ends. The CDR3 is 14 residues long. Germline V CDR1 and CDR2: SGHAT, FQDESV (reference sequence).

The chain carries TRBV5-8 and TRBJ1-5; D is possibly TRBD1 (5 bases). This CDR3 is 15 amino acids long. The V gene lost 2 bases and the J gene lost 6 bases, with 15 bases spanning the gap. In germline, CDR1 is SGHTS, CDR2 YDEGEE. CDR3 residues: CASSFITGDSQPQHF. In DNA, the CDR3 is TGTGCCAGCAGCTTTATCACGGGGGATTCTCAGCCCCAGCATTTT.

V and J are TRBV7-2 and TRBJ1-2; no definite D call. Germline lookup yields CDR1 SGHTA and CDR2 FQGNSA. The CDR3 is 13 amino acids. The V end lost 5 bases, the J end lost 5 bases, and 12 bases lay between the germline ends. CDR3 DNA sequence: TGTGCCAGCAGCCCGCAGAGCGAGTATGGCTACACCTTC. Residues: CASSPQSEYGYTF.

The chain couples TRBV7-8 to TRBJ2-1, with TRBD1 identical over 8 bases. CDR1 is SGHVS and CDR2 is FQNEAQ in the germline V gene. Unmatched junction bases numbered 6, after V lost 4 bases and J lost 4 bases. This CDR3 is built from 15 residues. The CDR3 DNA sequence: TGTGCCAGCAGCTACTTCAGGGGGCCATACAATGAGCAGTTCTTC. Translating gives CASSYFRGPYNEQFF.

Details on this clone: Other DNA sequences from this sample encode an identical CDR3 as well. J is TRBJ2-7 and V is TRBV18, with TRBD1 identical over 7 bases. V lost 6 bases to trimming and J lost 2 bases; unmatched junction nucleotides: 7. This CDR3 comprises 14 residues. CDR1 is KGHSH, CDR2 LQKENI, per germline. CDR3 nucleotides: TGTGCCAGCTCGCCCAGACAGGGAACCTACGAGCAGTACTTC. This gives the protein CASSPRQGTYEQYF.

The genes are TRBV9 and TRBJ1-1; 9 positions agree with TRBD1. V was clipped by 1 base and J by 1 base; unmatched bases: 5. There are 16 residues in the CDR3. CDR1 and CDR2 (germline): SGDLS, YYNGEE. This chain's CDR3 is CASSVLGQGSNTEAFF. The CDR3 DNA sequence: TGTGCCAGCAGCGTATTGGGACAGGGCTCGAACACTGAAGCTTTCTTT.

This CDR3 reads CASSVVGAGGNTIYF. CDR3 nucleotides: TGTGCCAGCAGCGTTGTGGGGGCCGGTGGAAACACCATATATTTT. The chain uses TRBV9 and TRBJ1-3; perhaps TRBD1 as D (6 bases). The CDR3 sequence is 15 residues long. Germline CDR1 reads SGDLS; CDR2 reads YYNGEE. The germline V and J ends were trimmed by 2 bases and 3 bases, with 12 bases remaining between them.

The chain carries TRBV2 and TRBJ1-6; D remains unclear. This CDR3 has 12 amino acids. Per germline, CDR1 SNHLY and CDR2 FYNNEI. V was trimmed by 7 bases and J by 7 bases, leaving 8 bases between them. The CDR3 nucleotides read TGTGCCAGCAATAAGGAGAATTCACCCCTCCACTTT. This encodes CASNKENSPLHF.

The chain's CDR3 is CASSPRTHGNQPQHF. As DNA, the CDR3 is TGTGCCAGCAGTCCGAGGACTCACGGGAATCAGCCCCAGCATTTT. The chain has TRBV6-5 and TRBJ1-5, with D unresolved. This CDR3 contains 15 residues. V was cut by 5 bases and J by 4 bases, with 15 bases left in between. CDR1 is MNHEY, CDR2 SVGAGI, per germline.

The V and J genes are TRBV6-2 or TRBV6-3 and TRBJ2-5; perhaps TRBD1 as D (5 bases). The CDR3 length is 10 residues. The V gene lost 6 bases and the J gene lost 9 bases, with 8 bases spanning the gap. The germline gives CDR1 MNHEY, CDR2 SVGEGT. CDR3 nucleotide sequence: TGTGCCAGCAGCTTAGGGGCCCAGTACTTC. Protein sequence: CASSLGAQYF.

V is TRBV5-4 and J is TRBJ2-7, with 14 nucleotides matching TRBD2. The germline V gene has CDR1 SGHNT and CDR2 YYREEE (reference sequence). J was trimmed by 6 bases and V by 5 bases; bases with no gene match: 7. This CDR3 contains 15 residues. CDR3 residues: CASSPGGLAGVEQYF. The CDR3 nucleotides read TGTGCCAGCAGTCCGGGGGGACTAGCGGGAGTCGAGCAGTACTTC. The full variable domain, its missing parts supplied by reference TRBV5-4 and TRBJ2-7, is ETGVTQSPTHLIKTRGQQVTLRCSSQSGHNTVSWYQQALGQGPQFIFQYYREEENGRGNFPPRFSGLQFPNYSSELNVNALELDDSALYLCASSPGGLAGVEQYFGPGTRLTVT.

V usage is TRBV7-2 and J usage is TRBJ2-3, with D maybe TRBD2 (6 bases). Trimming shortened V by 1 base and J by 6 bases, and 14 bases separated the two germline ends. This CDR3 is built from 15 residues. Germline V gives CDR1 SGHTA, CDR2 FQGNSA. The CDR3 sequence: CASSLVRGGADTQYF. The CDR3 nucleotides read TGTGCCAGCAGCTTAGTGAGGGGAGGCGCGGATACGCAGTATTTT.